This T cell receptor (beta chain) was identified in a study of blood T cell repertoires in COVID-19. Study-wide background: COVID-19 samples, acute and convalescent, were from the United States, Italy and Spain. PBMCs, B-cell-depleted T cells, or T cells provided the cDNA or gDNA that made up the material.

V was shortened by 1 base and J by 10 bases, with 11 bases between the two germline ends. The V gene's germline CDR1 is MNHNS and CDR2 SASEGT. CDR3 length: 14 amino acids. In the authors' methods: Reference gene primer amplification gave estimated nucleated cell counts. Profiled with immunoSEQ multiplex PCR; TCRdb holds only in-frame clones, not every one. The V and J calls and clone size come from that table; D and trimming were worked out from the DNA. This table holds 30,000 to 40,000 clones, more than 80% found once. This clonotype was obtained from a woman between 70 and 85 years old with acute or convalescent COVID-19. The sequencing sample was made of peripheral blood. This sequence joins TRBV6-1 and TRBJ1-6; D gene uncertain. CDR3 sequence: CASSEEHGRSPLHF. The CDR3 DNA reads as TGTGCCAGCAGTGAAGAGCACGGGAGGTCACCCCTCCACTTT.